The 15 T cell receptor beta chains given below trace back to one sample, sequenced in a study of CD8+ T cells in alopecia areata. cDNA serving as the sequencing template came from extracted, reverse transcribed RNA. TCRdb keeps only in-frame clones here, not all; method: immunoSEQ multiplex PCR. The table includes some 100,000 clones, about 61% detected once. The treatment denotes: oral pan-JAK inhibitor, 5-10 mg twice daily. Sample: CD8+ T cells sorted from blood, taken at week 4, from a patient treated with tofacitinib. The receptors were sampled from a human donor with alopecia areata.

The J gene is TRBJ1-2, the V gene TRBV18; no firm D call. The CDR3 spans 12 residues. Germline-derived CDR1 and CDR2 are KGHSH and LQKENI. V was pared by 3 bases and J by 11 bases, with 13 bases between. CDR3 protein: CASSPPFRKYTF. The CDR3 DNA follows: TGTGCCAGCTCACCCCCCTTCCGGAAGTACACCTTC.

The gene calls are TRBV30 and TRBJ1-2, with D possibly matching TRBD1 (6 bases). Germline CDR1 is GTSNPN and CDR2 is SVGIG (reference sequence). V lost 3 bases and J lost 3, with 14 bases in between. This CDR3 is 14 amino acids long. CDR3: CAWREVAGDYGYTF. As DNA, the CDR3 is TGTGCCTGGAGGGAGGTGGCAGGGGACTATGGCTACACCTTC.

The table lists this clone with a few counts. This chain joins TRBV29-1 and TRBJ2-3; a weak D match, TRBD1 (5 bases). V was pared by 3 bases and J by 5 bases, with 15 bases between. Germline V gene data show CDR1 as SQVTM and CDR2 as ANQGSEA. This CDR3 has 14 amino acids. CDR3: CSVDGAGNQDTQYF. CDR3 sequence (DNA): TGCAGCGTTGATGGGGCAGGCAATCAAGATACGCAGTATTTT.

The chain uses TRBV29-1 and TRBJ1-2; 7 positions agree with TRBD1. CDR3 size: 13 residues. V shed 4 bases and J 4 bases; nucleotides not matched to a gene: 6. Germline V CDR1 and CDR2: SQVTM, ANQGSEA. The CDR3 reads CSVVTPGGYGYTF. The DNA for the CDR3 is TGCAGCGTTGTGACACCAGGGGGCTATGGCTACACCTTC.

The chain couples TRBV2 to TRBJ2-7, with 10 bases that match TRBD1. Germline CDR1 SNHLY, CDR2 FYNNEI. The CDR3 has 14 amino acids. Germline trimming cut 2 bases from V and 3 bases from J; bases unmatched to any gene: 1. In DNA, the CDR3 is TGTGCCAGCAGTGAACGGACAGGGGGCTACGAGCAGTACTTC. Translation gives CASSERTGGYEQYF. The entire variable domain, with the rest obtained from reference TRBV2 and TRBJ2-7, is as follows: EPEVTQTPSHQVTQMGQEVILRCVPISNHLYFYWYRQILGQKVEFLVSFYNNEISEKSEIFDDQFSVERPDGSNFTLKIRSTKLEDSAMYFCASSERTGGYEQYFGPGTRLTVT.

There are a few counts of this clone. The chain uses TRBV29-1 and TRBJ2-5, with D hard to call. Between the trimmed V and J ends, which lost 0 bases and 11 bases, there was a span of 13 bases. The CDR3 extends over 12 amino acids. CDR1 is SQVTM, CDR2 ANQGSEA, per germline. The CDR3 DNA reads as TGCAGCGTTGAAGATCTTCTGGTGTATCAGTACTTC. Translated: CSVEDLLVYQYF.

The chain uses TRBV29-1 and TRBJ1-1; D not certain. This CDR3 has 14 amino acids. Germline V gene lookup returns CDR1 SQVTM and CDR2 ANQGSEA. V was clipped by 1 base and J by 2 bases, with 11 bases between them. Written as DNA, the CDR3 is TGCAGCGTTGAAGTTGTTAATAAAAACACTGAAGCTTTCTTT. Translation: CSVEVVNKNTEAFF.

J is TRBJ1-2 and V is TRBV29-1; TRBD1 might be the D (5 bases). This CDR3 region has 14 residues. Germline CDR1 is SQVTM and CDR2 is ANQGSEA. Trimming shortened V by 5 bases and J by 6 bases, and 19 bases separated the two germline ends. CDR3 sequence reads: CSVPGTTTSHGYTF. DNA of the CDR3: TGCAGCGTTCCCGGGACCACAACCTCGCATGGCTACACCTTC.

The V and J genes are TRBV7-9 and TRBJ2-3; 8 bases align to TRBD1. V was clipped by 4 bases and J by 2 bases; unmatched bases: 5. CDR1 and CDR2 (germline): SEHNR, FQNEAQ (reference sequence). This CDR3 is 15 amino acids long. The CDR3 DNA reads TGTGCCAGCAGCTCCAGCAGGGGGCCCACAGATACGCAGTATTTT. It translates to CASSSSRGPTDTQYF. The full variable domain, completed using reference TRBV7-9 and TRBJ2-3, is DTGVSQNPRHKITKRGQNVTFRCDPISEHNRLYWYRQTLGQGPEFLTYFQNEAQLEKSRLLSDRFSAERPKGSFSTLEIQRTEQGDSAMYLCASSSSRGPTDTQYFGPGTRLTVL.

V usage is TRBV2 and J usage is TRBJ2-7; 7 bases are shared with TRBD1. The CDR3 has 16 amino acids. The V gene's germline CDR1 is SNHLY and CDR2 FYNNEI. V was clipped by 6 bases and J by 3 bases; unmatched bases: 14. The CDR3 region has the DNA TGTGCCAGCAGCGTTAACCGGGGACAGTCACTCTACGAGCAGTACTTC. It specifies CASSVNRGQSLYEQYF.

The chain carries TRBV15 and TRBJ2-7, with a weak D call TRBD1 (6 bases). The CDR3 is 14 amino acids. Germline V gives CDR1 LNHNV, CDR2 YYDKDF (reference sequence). Trimming stripped 5 bases from V and 0 bases from J, with 11 bases between. The CDR3 region has the DNA TGTGCCACCAGCTTCGGACAGTTCTCCTACGAGCAGTACTTC. Encoded protein: CATSFGQFSYEQYF.

This chain links TRBV18 with TRBJ1-2; the match to TRBD1 covers 9 bases. CDR1 and CDR2 (germline): KGHSH, LQKENI. The CDR3 spans 15 residues. V lost 4 bases and J lost 3; bases outside the gene matches: 6. CDR3 sequence reads: CASSRPDRGDYGYTF. CDR3 DNA: TGTGCCAGCTCACGACCGGACAGGGGTGACTATGGCTACACCTTC.

This clone came up a few times. The rearrangement uses TRBV5-4 and TRBJ2-1; D ambiguous. The germline CDR1 and CDR2 sequences are SGHNT and YYREEE (reference sequence). The V gene lost 0 bases and the J gene lost 1 base, with 8 bases spanning the gap. The CDR3 loop spans 15 amino acids. The CDR3 spells CASSLASASYNEQFF. For the CDR3, the DNA is TGTGCCAGCAGCTTGGCCTCGGCTTCCTACAATGAGCAGTTCTTC.

Only one count was recorded for this clone. The DNA of the CDR3 is TGTGCCTGGAGTGAGAATTGGGACTCGGTAGCAGGCTACACCTTC. It codes for CAWSENWDSVAGYTF. The gene calls are TRBV30 and TRBJ1-2; tentatively, D is TRBD1 (5 bases). This CDR3 spans 15 amino acids. The V end lost 1 base, the J end lost 8 bases, and 20 bases lay between the germline ends. Per the germline V gene, CDR1 is GTSNPN and CDR2 is SVGIG (reference sequence).

V and J are TRBV14 and TRBJ1-2; maybe TRBD1 (5 bases). Germline V lookup: CDR1 SGHDN, CDR2 FVKESK. V lost 0 bases and J lost 5, with 7 bases in between. The CDR3 length is 13 residues. CDR3 loop: CASSQDQGYGYTF. The CDR3 region has the DNA TGTGCCAGCAGCCAAGACCAGGGATATGGCTACACCTTC. Full variable domain (missing parts from reference TRBV14 and TRBJ1-2): EAGVTQFPSHSVIEKGQTVTLRCDPISGHDNLYWYRRVMGKEIKFLLHFVKESKQDESGMPNNRFLAERTGGTYSTLKVQPAELEDSGVYFCASSQDQGYGYTFGSGTRLTVV.